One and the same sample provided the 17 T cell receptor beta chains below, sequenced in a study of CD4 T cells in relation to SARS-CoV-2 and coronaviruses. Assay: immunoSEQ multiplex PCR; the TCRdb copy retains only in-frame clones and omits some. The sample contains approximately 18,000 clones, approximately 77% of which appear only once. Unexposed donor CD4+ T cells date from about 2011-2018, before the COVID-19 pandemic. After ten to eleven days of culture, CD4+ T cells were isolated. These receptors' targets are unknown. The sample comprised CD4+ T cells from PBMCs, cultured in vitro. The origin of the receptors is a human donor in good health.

The chain's CDR3 is CASSEMGGYNSPLHF. Written as DNA, the CDR3 is TGTGCCAGCAGTGAAATGGGGGGGTATAATTCACCCCTCCACTTT. This chain connects TRBV6-1 to TRBJ1-6; maybe TRBD1 (5 bases). Germline assignment: CDR1 MNHNS and CDR2 SASEGT. This CDR3 region has 15 residues. V was cut by 2 bases and J by 4 bases, with 9 bases left in between.

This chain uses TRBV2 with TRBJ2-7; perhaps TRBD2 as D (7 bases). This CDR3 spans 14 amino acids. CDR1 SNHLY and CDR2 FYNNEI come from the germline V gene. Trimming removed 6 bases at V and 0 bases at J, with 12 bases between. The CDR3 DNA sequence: TGTGCCAGCAGCCCCCGGGGGGCCTCCTACGAGCAGTACTTC. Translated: CASSPRGASYEQYF.

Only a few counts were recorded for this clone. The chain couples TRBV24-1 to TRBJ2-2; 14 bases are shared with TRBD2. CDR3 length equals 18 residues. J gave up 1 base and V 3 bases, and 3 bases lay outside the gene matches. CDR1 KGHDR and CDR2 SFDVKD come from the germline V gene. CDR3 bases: TGTGCCACCAGTGATCGGACTAGCGGGAGGTGGAACACCGGGGAGCTGTTTTTT. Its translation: CATSDRTSGRWNTGELFF.

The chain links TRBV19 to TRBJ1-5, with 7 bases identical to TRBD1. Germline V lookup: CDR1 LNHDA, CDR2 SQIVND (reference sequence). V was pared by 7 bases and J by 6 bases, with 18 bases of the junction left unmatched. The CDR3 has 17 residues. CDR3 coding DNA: TGTGCCAGTACCGATATCCTCTCACTTAGGGGGCCTCAGCCCCAGCATTTT. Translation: CASTDILSLRGPQPQHF.

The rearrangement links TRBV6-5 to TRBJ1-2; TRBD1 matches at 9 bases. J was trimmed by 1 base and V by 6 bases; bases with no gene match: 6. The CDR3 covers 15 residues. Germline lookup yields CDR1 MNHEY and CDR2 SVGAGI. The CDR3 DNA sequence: TGTGCCAGCAGCAGAGACAGGGGGGATAACTATGGCTACACCTTC. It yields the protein CASSRDRGDNYGYTF.

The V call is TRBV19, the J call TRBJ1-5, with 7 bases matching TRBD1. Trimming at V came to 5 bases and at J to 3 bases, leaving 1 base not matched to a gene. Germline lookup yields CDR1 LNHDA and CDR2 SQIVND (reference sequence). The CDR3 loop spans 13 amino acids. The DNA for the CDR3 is TGTGCCAGTAGTGACAGGGACAATCAGCCCCAGCATTTT. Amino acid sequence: CASSDRDNQPQHF.

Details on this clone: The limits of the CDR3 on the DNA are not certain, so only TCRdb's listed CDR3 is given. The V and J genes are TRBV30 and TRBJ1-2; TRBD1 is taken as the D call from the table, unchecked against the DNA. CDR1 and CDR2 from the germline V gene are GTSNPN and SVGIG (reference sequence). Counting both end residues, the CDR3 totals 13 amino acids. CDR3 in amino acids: CAWAIGIDRRNTF.

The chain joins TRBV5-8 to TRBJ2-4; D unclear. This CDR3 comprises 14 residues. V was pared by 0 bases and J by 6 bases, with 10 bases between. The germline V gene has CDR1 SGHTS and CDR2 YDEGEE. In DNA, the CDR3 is TGTGCCAGCAGCTTGGTGCCAGAGGCAAACATTCAGTACTTC. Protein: CASSLVPEANIQYF.

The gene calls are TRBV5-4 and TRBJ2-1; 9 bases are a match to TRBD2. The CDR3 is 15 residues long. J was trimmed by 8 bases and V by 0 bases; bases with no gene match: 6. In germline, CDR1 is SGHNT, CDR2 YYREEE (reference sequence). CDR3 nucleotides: TGTGCCAGCAGCTTGGTTAGCGGGAGTACCTATGAGCAGTTCTTC. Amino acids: CASSLVSGSTYEQFF.

CDR3 DNA: TGCAGCGTTGAAACACGGACTAGCGGCAGGTACGAGCAGTACTTC. It encodes CSVETRTSGRYEQYF. This chain links TRBV29-1 with TRBJ2-7; the match to TRBD2 covers 10 bases. V dropped 2 bases and J dropped 4; count of bases not matched to a gene: 8. The CDR3 sequence is 15 residues long. Germline CDR1 SQVTM, CDR2 ANQGSEA.

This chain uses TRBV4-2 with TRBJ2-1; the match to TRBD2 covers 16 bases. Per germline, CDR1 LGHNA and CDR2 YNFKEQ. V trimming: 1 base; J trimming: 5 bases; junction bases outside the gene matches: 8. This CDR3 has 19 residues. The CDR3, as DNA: TGTGCCAGCAGCCAAGGAACGGGACTAGCGGGAGGGGATAACAATGAGCAGTTCTTC. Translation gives CASSQGTGLAGGDNNEQFF.

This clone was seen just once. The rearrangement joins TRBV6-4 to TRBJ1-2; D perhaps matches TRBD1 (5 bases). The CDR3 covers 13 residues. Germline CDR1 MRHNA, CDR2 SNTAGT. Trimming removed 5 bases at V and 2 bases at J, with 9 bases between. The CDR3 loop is CASSPQGNYGYTF. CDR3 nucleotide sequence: TGTGCCAGCAGTCCTCAGGGCAACTATGGCTACACCTTC.

The CDR3: CASRRSWSGNQPQHF. In nucleotides, the CDR3 is TGTGCCAGCCGGAGGAGCTGGTCTGGCAATCAGCCCCAGCATTTT. The J gene is TRBJ1-5, the V gene TRBV6-5; D remains unclear. Germline CDR1 MNHEY, CDR2 SVGAGI. This CDR3 is 15 amino acids long. V lost 8 bases, J lost 2 bases, and 16 bases lay in between.

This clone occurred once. The CDR3: CAWSVLGGSDQETQYF. The CDR3 region has the DNA TGTGCCTGGAGTGTATTAGGAGGGAGCGACCAAGAGACCCAGTACTTC. The chain uses TRBV30 and TRBJ2-5; a possible D gene is TRBD2 (6 bases). The V and J ends lost 0 bases and 0 bases respectively, with 14 bases between them. The germline CDR1 and CDR2 sequences are GTSNPN and SVGIG (reference sequence). The CDR3 is 16 residues long.

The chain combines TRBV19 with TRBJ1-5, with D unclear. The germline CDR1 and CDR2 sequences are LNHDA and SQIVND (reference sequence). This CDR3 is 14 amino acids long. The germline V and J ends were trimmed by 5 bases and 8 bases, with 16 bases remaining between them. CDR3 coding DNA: TGTGCCAGTAGTCAACAGAACGCGGAGAAGCCCCAGCATTTT. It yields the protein CASSQQNAEKPQHF. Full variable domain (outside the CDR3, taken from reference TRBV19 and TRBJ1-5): DGGITQSPKYLFRKEGQNVTLSCEQNLNHDAMYWYRQDPGQGLRLIYYSQIVNDFQKGDIAEGYSVSREKKESFPLTVTSAQKNPTAFYLCASSQQNAEKPQHFGDGTRLSIL.

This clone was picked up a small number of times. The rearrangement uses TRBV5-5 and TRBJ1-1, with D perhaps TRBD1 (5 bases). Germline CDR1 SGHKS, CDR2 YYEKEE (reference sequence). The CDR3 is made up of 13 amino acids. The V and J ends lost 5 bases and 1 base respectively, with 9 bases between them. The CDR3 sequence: CASRPTENTEAFF. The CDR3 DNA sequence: TGTGCCAGCAGGCCGACAGAGAACACTGAAGCTTTCTTT.

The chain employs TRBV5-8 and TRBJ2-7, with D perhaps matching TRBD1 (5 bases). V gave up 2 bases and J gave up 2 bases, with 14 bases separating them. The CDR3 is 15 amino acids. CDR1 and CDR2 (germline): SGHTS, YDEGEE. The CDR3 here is CASSFGAVTTYEQYF. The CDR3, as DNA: TGTGCCAGCAGCTTTGGGGCGGTTACAACCTACGAGCAGTACTTC.